The source of this T cell receptor (beta chain) is a study of T cell responses to AZD1222 COVID-19 vaccine. Findings and caveats of the study: Spike-specific TCR breadth rose after two AZD1222 doses, and depth rose as well.

With respect to this clone: Its antigen is not identified.

V was trimmed by 7 bases and J by 0 bases, leaving 8 bases between them. Germline CDR1 GTSNPN, CDR2 SVGIG (reference sequence). This CDR3 contains 12 residues. Sequencing used immunoSEQ multiplex PCR; TCRdb keeps in-frame clones, though not all of them. The repertoire holds about 76,000 clones, with around 80% as singletons. The sample here was peripheral blood, taken 28 days after the second dose of the MenACWY control vaccine. This TCR derives from an adult who received the MenACWY meningococcal vaccine as a control. The gene calls are TRBV30 and TRBJ2-3; D unresolved. CDR3 in amino acids: CASGTSTDTQYF. The CDR3 DNA is TGTGCCTCCGGAACCAGCACAGATACGCAGTATTTT. The full variable domain, its missing parts supplied by reference TRBV30 and TRBJ2-3, is SQTIHQWPATLVQPVGSPLSLECTVEGTSNPNLYWYRQAAGRGLQLLFYSVGIGQISSEVPQNLSASRPQDRQFILSSKKLLLSDSGFYLCASGTSTDTQYFGPGTRLTVL.